The clone carrying this TCR beta chain was detected many times. The antigen is unknown. This CDR3 has 13 residues. The germline gives CDR1 SNHLY, CDR2 FYNNEI. Trimming took off 5 bases at V and 4 bases at J, with 9 bases between the two ends. The data were obtained in a study of T cells in Graves' hyperthyroidism and ophthalmopathy. RNA transcripts provided the source from which TCR beta CDR3 regions were amplified. The HTBI primer set served for first-round RT-PCR of the TCR CDR3. TCRdb itself ran the multiplex PCR reads through MiXCR, one entry per CDR3 protein. The table includes more than 350,000 distinct CDR3 sequences, about 14% detected once. Findings and limits, study-wide: Researchers found most expanded thyroid clonotypes above 0.001 in blood as well. In the analysis, a 13 V-J model separated ophthalmopathy from stable hyperthyroidism.

The sample consisted of blood. The V and J genes are TRBV2 and TRBJ1-3, with a possible D match to TRBD1 (5 bases). This TCR derives from a woman aged 25 to 39 with Graves' ophthalmopathy. This chain's CDR3 is CASSQGRGNTIYF. CDR3 DNA: TGTGCCAGCAGTCAGGGTCGGGGAAACACCATATATTTT.